This T cell receptor beta chain is drawn from a study of blood T cell repertoires in COVID-19. The overall study: Italy, Spain and the United States were the sources of the convalescent and acute COVID-19 samples. The analysed material was cDNA or gDNA that came from T cells, B-cell-depleted T cells, or PBMCs.

V gave up 2 bases and J gave up 0 bases, with 6 bases separating them. Germline V gene sequence: CDR1 LGHDT, CDR2 YNNKEL (reference sequence). This CDR3 comprises 14 residues. In the original processing: Estimation of nucleated cell counts was performed using reference gene primer amplification. Assay used: immunoSEQ multiplex PCR; TCRdb lists only in-frame clones, some missing. Clone size and the V and J calls come from that table; the DNA yielded D and trimming. The table records under 100,000 clones, approximately 90% of them present only once. The chain is built from TRBV3-1 (or the pseudogene TRBV3-2) and TRBJ2-3; D might be TRBD2 (5 bases). Sequenced input: peripheral blood. The sequence derives from a middle-aged man with acute or convalescent COVID-19. The CDR3 DNA follows: TGTGCCAGCAGCCAACGGACTAGCACAGATACGCAGTATTTT. Its protein is CASSQRTSTDTQYF.